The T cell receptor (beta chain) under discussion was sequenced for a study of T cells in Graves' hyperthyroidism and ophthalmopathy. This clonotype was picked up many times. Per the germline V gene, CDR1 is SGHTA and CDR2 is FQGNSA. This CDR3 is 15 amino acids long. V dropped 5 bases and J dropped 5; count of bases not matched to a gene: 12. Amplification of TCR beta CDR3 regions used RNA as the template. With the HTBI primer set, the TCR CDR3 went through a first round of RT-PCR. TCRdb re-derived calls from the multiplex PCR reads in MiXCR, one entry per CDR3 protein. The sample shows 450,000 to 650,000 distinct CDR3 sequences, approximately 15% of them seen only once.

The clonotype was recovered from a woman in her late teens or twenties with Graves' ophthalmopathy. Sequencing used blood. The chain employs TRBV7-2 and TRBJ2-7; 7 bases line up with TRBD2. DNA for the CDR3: TGTGCCAGCAGCGAACTAGCGAACCTTGGGGACGAGCAGTACTTC. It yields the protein CASSELANLGDEQYF.